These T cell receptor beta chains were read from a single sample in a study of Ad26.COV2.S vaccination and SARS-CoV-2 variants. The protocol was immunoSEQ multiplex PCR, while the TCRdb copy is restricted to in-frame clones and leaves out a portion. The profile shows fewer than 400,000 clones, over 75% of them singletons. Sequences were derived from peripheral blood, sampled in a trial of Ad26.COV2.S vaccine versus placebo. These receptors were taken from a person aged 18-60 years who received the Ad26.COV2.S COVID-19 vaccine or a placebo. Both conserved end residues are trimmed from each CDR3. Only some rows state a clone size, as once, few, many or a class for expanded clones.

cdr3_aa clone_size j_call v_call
ASTQSSRGNEQF . TRBJ2-1 TRBV6-5
ASSTAQGTGNTIY once TRBJ1-3 TRBV11-2
ASSQGWASGSLEQY . TRBJ2-7 TRBV4-1
ASSPATGESGANVLT . TRBJ2-6 TRBV7-6
ASSFETSGYEQY . TRBJ2-7 TRBV7-8
ASSENRAATEAF once TRBJ1-1 TRBV6-1
ASSVAPDLRYEQY . TRBJ2-7 TRBV9
AISEGGNEQF . TRBJ2-1 TRBV10-3
ASTSFGTLGSRVKTYNEQF once TRBJ2-1 TRBV28
SVVIARTDTQY . TRBJ2-3 TRBV29-1
ASSRQGALETQY . TRBJ2-5 TRBV7-9
ASSGLAGPPLF . TRBJ2-1 TRBV18
ASSRKTGGSSVTGELF . TRBJ2-2 TRBV9
SVEVVREGETQY . TRBJ2-5 TRBV29-1
ASSRQEDQPQH few TRBJ1-5 TRBV19
AWDIGVTDTQY . TRBJ2-3 TRBV30
AWSVLGQGLNEQF . TRBJ2-1 TRBV30
ASSLASSGNTIY . TRBJ1-3 TRBV5-6
ASSLGPGLESNEQF . TRBJ2-1 TRBV5-1
ASTPGAGVETQY . TRBJ2-5 TRBV25-1
ASSTNLGTGNSPLH . TRBJ1-6 TRBV28
ASSVADWGAGVGTQY . TRBJ2-3 TRBV9
ASSYTGQETQY . TRBJ2-5 TRBV6-6
ASKNRDRTHEQY . TRBJ2-7 TRBV6-5
ASSFIQSGELF . TRBJ2-2 TRBV7-8
ASSFPRASGSLTDTQY once TRBJ2-3 TRBV11-2
ASSATGGVYEQY . TRBJ2-7 TRBV2
ASSLRSDTQY . TRBJ2-3 TRBV5-8
ASSLSGDTQY . TRBJ2-3 TRBV27
ASSTVFSGNQPQH . TRBJ1-5 TRBV6-2/TRBV6-3
ASSFPGEEKLF . TRBJ1-4 TRBV5-1
ASRSGTGGALSPLH . TRBJ1-6 TRBV28
ASSLGGGPVSGANVLT . TRBJ2-6 TRBV5-4
ASSALGTGEGYT . TRBJ1-2 TRBV2
ASSPVLAGNNEQF . TRBJ2-1 TRBV18
ASSEDRINQPQH . TRBJ1-5 TRBV5-8
ATQAGVPSTDTQY . TRBJ2-3 TRBV10-3
ASSLDPRVNEQF . TRBJ2-1 TRBV11-3
ASSQTIVTEQY . TRBJ2-7 TRBV14
ASSKGLAGEGTQY once TRBJ2-3 TRBV7-2
ASLDRGMNTEAF . TRBJ1-1 TRBV6-5
ASSGQGDEQY few TRBJ2-7 TRBV10-1